This entry lists 11 T cell receptor beta chains sequenced from one sample in a study of T-cell reconstitution after alpha-beta-depleted transplantation in children. For TCRbeta, the library was prepared with unique molecular identifiers. TCRdb used MiXCR to reprocess the PCR reads, holding one entry per CDR3 protein. The sample includes about 370,000 distinct CDR3 sequences, 20% of them seen just once. Sequenced here: PBMCs from the stem cell graft donor, sampled from the stem cell graft. These receptors were collected from a human donor who donated a stem cell graft to a child with acute myeloid leukemia.

This clonotype was recorded many times. This chain links TRBV20-1 with TRBJ2-3; TRBD2 matches 8 bases. Trimming took 3 bases from V and 4 from J; bases not matched to a gene: 6. The germline gives CDR1 DFQATT, CDR2 SNEGSKA (reference sequence). There are 14 residues in the CDR3. CDR3 amino acids: CSARSGGPADTQYF. The CDR3 nucleotides are TGCAGTGCTAGGTCGGGAGGGCCAGCAGATACGCAGTATTTT.

The chain employs TRBV10-3 and TRBJ2-3; 13 bases align to TRBD2. In germline, CDR1 is ENHRY, CDR2 SYGVKD. With V trimmed by 6 bases and J by 4 bases, 4 bases remained unmatched. This CDR3 spans 15 amino acids. The CDR3 DNA sequence: TGTGCCATCAGCTGGACTAGCGGGAGTGCAGATACGCAGTATTTT. It yields the protein CAISWTSGSADTQYF.

The chain combines TRBV20-1 with TRBJ2-4; possibly TRBD1 for D (7 bases). Germline V gene lookup returns CDR1 DFQATT and CDR2 SNEGSKA (reference sequence). The CDR3 covers 15 residues. Trimming took off 6 bases at V and 0 bases at J, with 15 bases between the two ends. The DNA for the CDR3 is TGCAGTGCCGACCAGGGGGGCCCAGCCAAAAACATTCAGTACTTC. Translating it yields CSADQGGPAKNIQYF.

This clonotype was counted many times. The rearrangement links TRBV12-3 or TRBV12-4 to TRBJ1-5; D gene ambiguous. V was clipped by 1 base and J by 6 bases, with 7 bases between them. This CDR3 region has 13 residues. This CDR3 is CASSLEVFQPQHF. The CDR3 coding sequence is TGTGCCAGCAGTTTAGAGGTGTTTCAGCCCCAGCATTTT.

There are a few counts of this clonotype. The chain carries TRBV24-1 and TRBJ2-3; D is perhaps TRBD2 (5 bases). Trimming removed 6 bases at V and 8 bases at J, with 14 bases between. Germline CDR1 KGHDR, CDR2 SFDVKD. The CDR3 loop spans 13 amino acids. The CDR3 nucleotides read TGTGCCACCAGTCATTCGGGGTCTAGTACGCAGTATTTT. It codes for CATSHSGSSTQYF.

The chain combines TRBV7-2 with TRBJ2-7; the match to TRBD1 covers 8 bases. This CDR3 is 16 amino acids long. In germline, CDR1 is SGHTA, CDR2 FQGNSA. Trimming cost V 5 bases and J 5 bases; bases outside gene matches: 14. CDR3 region: CASSPGQDPPWDEQYF. The CDR3 DNA reads as TGTGCCAGCAGCCCGGGACAGGACCCCCCGTGGGACGAGCAGTACTTC.

This clonotype was observed once. The V call is TRBV7-2, the J call TRBJ1-2; tentatively, D is TRBD1 (6 bases). CDR3 length: 16 amino acids. With 5 bases removed from V and 1 base from J, the gap between germline ends came to 17 bases. Germline CDR1 and CDR2: SGHTA and FQGNSA. DNA of the CDR3: TGTGCCAGCAGCCCAGGAGGGGGACAATTTAACTATGGCTACACCTTC. This codes for CASSPGGGQFNYGYTF.

This clonotype was picked up many times. The J gene is TRBJ1-2, the V gene TRBV29-1; 9 nucleotides match TRBD1. The CDR3 runs to 13 residues. V shed 6 bases, J shed 4 bases, and the junction held 6 bases outside the gene matches. The V gene's germline CDR1 is SQVTM and CDR2 ANQGSEA. CDR3 sequence (DNA): TGCAGCGTGGGGACAGGGACTTTCTATGGCTACACCTTC. Its protein is CSVGTGTFYGYTF.

The rearrangement links TRBV13 to TRBJ1-1, with 9 bases identical to TRBD1. Germline V gene lookup returns CDR1 PRHDT and CDR2 FYEKMQ (reference sequence). The CDR3 has 14 amino acids. V was clipped by 1 base and J by 5 bases; unmatched bases: 2. This CDR3 reads CASSLAGTGTEAFF. The CDR3 nucleotides are TGTGCCAGCAGCTTAGCCGGGACAGGGACTGAAGCTTTCTTT.

This clonotype was detected a few times. The chain joins TRBV15 to TRBJ2-1; TRBD1 might be the D (5 bases). V shed 0 bases and J shed 3 bases, with 9 bases lying between them. This CDR3 has 15 residues. Germline V gene sequence: CDR1 LNHNV, CDR2 YYDKDF (reference sequence). This CDR3 is CATSRDEQVYNEQFF. The CDR3 DNA is TGTGCCACCAGCAGAGATGAACAGGTCTACAATGAGCAGTTCTTC.

The chain recombines TRBV10-3 with TRBJ1-3; possibly TRBD1 for D (5 bases). Trimming pared 6 bases from V and 0 bases from J, leaving 15 bases between. This CDR3 is built from 16 residues. Germline lookup yields CDR1 ENHRY and CDR2 SYGVKD. CDR3 sequence reads: CAISPGGSSSGNTIYF. For the CDR3, the DNA is TGTGCCATCAGCCCGGGGGGGTCCAGCTCTGGAAACACCATATATTTT.